This T cell receptor (beta chain) derives from a study of blood T cell repertoires in COVID-19. The CDR3 contains 17 residues. Trimming cost V 5 bases and J 4 bases; bases outside gene matches: 10. Germline V gene data show CDR1 as SGHVS and CDR2 as FQNEAQ. This table comes from immunoSEQ multiplex PCR, and its TCRdb copy is limited to in-frame clones, with some not included. Of approximately 140,000 clones listed, under 90% are singletons. This TCR derives from a human donor in a cohort sampled during active COVID-19. Material for sequencing was peripheral blood. This chain joins TRBV7-8 and TRBJ2-1, with TRBD2 matching 11 bases. CDR3 loop: CASSEHQLAGGYNEQFF. CDR3 coding DNA: TGTGCCAGCAGCGAACACCAGCTAGCGGGGGGATACAATGAGCAGTTCTTC.